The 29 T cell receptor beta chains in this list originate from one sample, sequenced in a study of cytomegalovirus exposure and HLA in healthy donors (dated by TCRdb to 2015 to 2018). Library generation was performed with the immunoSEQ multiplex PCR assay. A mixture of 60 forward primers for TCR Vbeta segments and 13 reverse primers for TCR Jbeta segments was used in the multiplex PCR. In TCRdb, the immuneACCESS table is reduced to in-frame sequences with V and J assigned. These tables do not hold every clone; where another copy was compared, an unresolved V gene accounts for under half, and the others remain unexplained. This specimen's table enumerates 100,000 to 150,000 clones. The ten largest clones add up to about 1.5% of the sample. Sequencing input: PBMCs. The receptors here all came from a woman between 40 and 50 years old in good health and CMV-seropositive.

The CDR3 nucleotides are TGTGCCAGCAGCGTAGGAGGGTCAGGTAATGAAAAACTGTTTTTT. This translates into CASSVGGSGNEKLFF. The V call is TRBV9, the J call TRBJ1-4; D not resolved. The CDR3 is made up of 15 amino acids. Trimming took 0 bases from V and 4 from J, leaving 10 bases between them. Germline V CDR1 and CDR2: SGDLS, YYNGEE.

In nucleotides, the CDR3 is TGTGCCAGTAGCCATACTACAGGGGCGTTCAATCAGCCCCAGCATTTT. The encoded protein is CASSHTTGAFNQPQHF. The V and J genes are TRBV19 and TRBJ1-5, with 7 nucleotides matching TRBD1. Germline V gene lookup returns CDR1 LNHDA and CDR2 SQIVND (reference sequence). The CDR3 extends over 16 amino acids. Trimming at V came to 6 bases and at J to 3 bases, leaving 11 bases not matched to a gene.

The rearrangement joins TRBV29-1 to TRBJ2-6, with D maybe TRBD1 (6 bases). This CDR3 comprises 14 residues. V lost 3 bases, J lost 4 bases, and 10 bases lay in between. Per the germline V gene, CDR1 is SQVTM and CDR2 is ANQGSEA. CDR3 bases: TGCAGCGTTGAGTCAGGGGCCGGGGCCAACGTCCTGACTTTC. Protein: CSVESGAGANVLTF.

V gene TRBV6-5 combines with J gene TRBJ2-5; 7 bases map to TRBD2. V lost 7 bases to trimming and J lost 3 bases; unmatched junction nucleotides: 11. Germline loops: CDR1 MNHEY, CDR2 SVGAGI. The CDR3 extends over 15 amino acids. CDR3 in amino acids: CASTIAGSHKETQYF. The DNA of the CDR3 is TGTGCCAGCACTATAGCGGGCTCACACAAAGAGACCCAGTACTTC.

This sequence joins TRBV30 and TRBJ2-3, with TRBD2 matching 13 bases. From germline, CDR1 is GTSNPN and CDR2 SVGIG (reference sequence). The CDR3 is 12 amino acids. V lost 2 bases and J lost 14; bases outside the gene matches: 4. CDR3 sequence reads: CAWSPTSGRSYF. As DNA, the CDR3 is TGTGCCTGGAGTCCGACTAGCGGGAGGTCGTATTTT.

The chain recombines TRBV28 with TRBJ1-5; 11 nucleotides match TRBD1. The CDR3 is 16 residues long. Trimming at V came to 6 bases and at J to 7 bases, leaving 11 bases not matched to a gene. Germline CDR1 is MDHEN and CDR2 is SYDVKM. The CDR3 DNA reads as TGTGCCAGCAGCCGGGGACAGGGGGAGGGAAAACAGCCCCAGCATTTT. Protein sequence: CASSRGQGEGKQPQHF.

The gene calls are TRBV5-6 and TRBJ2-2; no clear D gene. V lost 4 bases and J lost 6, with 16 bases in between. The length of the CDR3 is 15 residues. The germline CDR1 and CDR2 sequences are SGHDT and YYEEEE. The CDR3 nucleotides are TGTGCCAGCAGCCCCCGGTCTAGAAGGTCCGGGGAGCTGTTTTTT. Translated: CASSPRSRRSGELFF.

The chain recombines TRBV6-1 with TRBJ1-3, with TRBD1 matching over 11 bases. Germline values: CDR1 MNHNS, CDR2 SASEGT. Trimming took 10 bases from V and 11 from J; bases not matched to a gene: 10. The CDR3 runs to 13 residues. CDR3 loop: CATYRDRGGAIYF. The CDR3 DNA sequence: TGTGCCACCTACCGGGACAGGGGGGGCGCCATATATTTT.

Here the CDR3 reads CASSPRVDTEAFF. CDR3 coding DNA: TGCGCCAGCAGTCCCAGGGTTGACACTGAAGCTTTCTTT. The chain recombines TRBV5-1 with TRBJ1-1, with D maybe TRBD1 (5 bases). Trimming cost V 5 bases and J 3 bases, with 11 bases left between them. The germline gives CDR1 SGHRS, CDR2 YFSETQ. The CDR3 runs to 13 residues.

DNA for the CDR3: TGTGCCAGCAGCTTAGAAGGGCTAGCGGGAGTCGTGCAGTACTTC. Translating gives CASSLEGLAGVVQYF. The chain couples TRBV11-2 to TRBJ2-5; 10 nucleotides line up with TRBD2. CDR3 length equals 15 residues. The J segment lost 11 bases and the V segment lost 0 bases, leaving 9 bases of the junction unmatched. CDR1 is SGHAT and CDR2 is FQNNGV in the germline V gene.

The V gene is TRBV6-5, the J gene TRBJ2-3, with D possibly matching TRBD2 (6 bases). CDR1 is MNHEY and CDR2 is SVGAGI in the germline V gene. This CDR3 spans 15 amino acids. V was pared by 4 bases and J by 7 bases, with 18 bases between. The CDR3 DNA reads TGTGCCAGCAGTTCATACGCGGAGGGCCGTTATACGCAGTATTTT. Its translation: CASSSYAEGRYTQYF.

CDR3 coding DNA: TGTGCCAGCAGCGTACTAGCGGGAGAAACGAAGACCCAGTACTTC. This translates into CASSVLAGETKTQYF. This chain uses TRBV5-6 with TRBJ2-5; 11 bases are shared with TRBD2. The CDR3 loop spans 15 amino acids. Germline V gene data show CDR1 as SGHDT and CDR2 as YYEEEE. V gave up 4 bases and J gave up 6 bases; unmatched junction bases: 8.

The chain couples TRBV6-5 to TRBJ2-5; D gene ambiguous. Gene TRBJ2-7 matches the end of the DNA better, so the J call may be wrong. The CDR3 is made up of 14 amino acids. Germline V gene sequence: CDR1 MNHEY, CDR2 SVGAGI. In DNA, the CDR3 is TGTGCCAGCAGTAACCCGGAGCCCCCCTACGAGCAGTACTTC. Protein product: CASSNPEPPYEQYF.

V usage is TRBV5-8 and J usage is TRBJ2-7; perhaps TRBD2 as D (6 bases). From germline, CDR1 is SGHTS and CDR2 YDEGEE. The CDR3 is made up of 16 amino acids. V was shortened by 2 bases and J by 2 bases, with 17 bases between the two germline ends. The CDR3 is CASSFETGSLPYEQYF. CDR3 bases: TGTGCCAGCAGCTTTGAGACCGGGAGCCTCCCCTACGAGCAGTACTTC. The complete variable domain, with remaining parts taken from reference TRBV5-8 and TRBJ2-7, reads EAGVTQSPTHLIKTRGQQATLRCSPISGHTSVYWYQQALGLGLQFLLWYDEGEERNRGNFPPRFSGRQFPNYSSELNVNALELEDSALYLCASSFETGSLPYEQYFGPGTRLTVT.

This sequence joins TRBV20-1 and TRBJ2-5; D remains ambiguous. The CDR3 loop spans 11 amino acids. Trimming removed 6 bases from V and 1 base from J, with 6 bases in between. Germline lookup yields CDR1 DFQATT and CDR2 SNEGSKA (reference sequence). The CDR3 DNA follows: TGCAGTGCAGGAGTCCAAGAGACCCAGTACTTC. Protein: CSAGVQETQYF.

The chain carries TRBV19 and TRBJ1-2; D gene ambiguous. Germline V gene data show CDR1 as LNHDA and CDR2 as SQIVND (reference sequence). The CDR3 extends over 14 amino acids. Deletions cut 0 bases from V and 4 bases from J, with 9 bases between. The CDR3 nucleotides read TGTGCCAGTAGTATAGACGTGGGCGTCTATGGCTACACCTTC. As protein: CASSIDVGVYGYTF.

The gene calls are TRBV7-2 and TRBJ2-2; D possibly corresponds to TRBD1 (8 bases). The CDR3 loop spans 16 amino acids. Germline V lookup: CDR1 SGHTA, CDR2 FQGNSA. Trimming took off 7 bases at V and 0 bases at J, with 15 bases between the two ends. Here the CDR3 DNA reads TGTGCCAGCACCTACAGGGGGGGCACGAACACCGGGGAGCTGTTTTTT. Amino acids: CASTYRGGTNTGELFF.

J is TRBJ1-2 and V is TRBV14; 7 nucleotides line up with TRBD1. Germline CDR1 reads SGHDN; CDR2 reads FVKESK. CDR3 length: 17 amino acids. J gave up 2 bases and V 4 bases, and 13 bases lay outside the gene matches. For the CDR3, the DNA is TGTGCCAGCAGCCGAATTCTACCGGGACAGACGAACTATGGCTACACCTTC. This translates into CASSRILPGQTNYGYTF.

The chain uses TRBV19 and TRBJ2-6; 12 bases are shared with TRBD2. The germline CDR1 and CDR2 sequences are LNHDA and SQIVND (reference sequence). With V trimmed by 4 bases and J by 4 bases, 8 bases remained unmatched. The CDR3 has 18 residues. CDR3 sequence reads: CASSTMTSGSAGANVLTF. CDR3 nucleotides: TGTGCCAGTAGTACCATGACTAGCGGGAGTGCAGGGGCCAACGTCCTGACTTTC. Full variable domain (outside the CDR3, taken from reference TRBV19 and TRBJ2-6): DGGITQSPKYLFRKEGQNVTLSCEQNLNHDAMYWYRQDPGQGLRLIYYSQIVNDFQKGDIAEGYSVSREKKESFPLTVTSAQKNPTAFYLCASSTMTSGSAGANVLTFGAGSRLTVL.

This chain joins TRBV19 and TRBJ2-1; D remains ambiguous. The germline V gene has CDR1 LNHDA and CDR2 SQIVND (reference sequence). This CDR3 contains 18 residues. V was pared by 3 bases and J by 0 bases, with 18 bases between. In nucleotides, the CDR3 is TGTGCCAGTAGTATTAATAGTCGCTGGCGGAGCTCCTACAATGAGCAGTTCTTC. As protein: CASSINSRWRSSYNEQFF.

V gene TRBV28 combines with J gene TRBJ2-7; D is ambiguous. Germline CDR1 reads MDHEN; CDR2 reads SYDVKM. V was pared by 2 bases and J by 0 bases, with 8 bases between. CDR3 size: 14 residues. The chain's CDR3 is CASSLHASSYEQYF. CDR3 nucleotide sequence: TGTGCCAGCAGTTTACACGCTAGCTCCTACGAGCAGTACTTC.

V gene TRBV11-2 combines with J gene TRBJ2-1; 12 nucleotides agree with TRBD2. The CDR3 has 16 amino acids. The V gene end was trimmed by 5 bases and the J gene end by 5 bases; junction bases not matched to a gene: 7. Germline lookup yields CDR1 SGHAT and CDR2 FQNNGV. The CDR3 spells CASSPGLAGSHNEQFF. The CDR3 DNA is TGTGCCAGCAGCCCAGGACTAGCGGGATCCCACAATGAGCAGTTCTTC.

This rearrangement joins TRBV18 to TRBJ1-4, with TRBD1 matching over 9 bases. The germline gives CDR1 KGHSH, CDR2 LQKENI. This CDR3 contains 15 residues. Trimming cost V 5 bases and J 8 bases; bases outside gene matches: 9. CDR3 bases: TGTGCCAGCTCAGACCAGAGAACAGGGGGCGAAAAACTGTTTTTT. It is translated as CASSDQRTGGEKLFF.

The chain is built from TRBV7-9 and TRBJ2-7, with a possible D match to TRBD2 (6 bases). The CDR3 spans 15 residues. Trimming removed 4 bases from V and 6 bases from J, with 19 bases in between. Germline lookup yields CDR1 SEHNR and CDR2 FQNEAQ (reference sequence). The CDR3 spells CASSSRTVPGGEQYF. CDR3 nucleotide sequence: TGTGCCAGCAGCTCCCGGACGGTTCCCGGGGGCGAGCAGTACTTC.

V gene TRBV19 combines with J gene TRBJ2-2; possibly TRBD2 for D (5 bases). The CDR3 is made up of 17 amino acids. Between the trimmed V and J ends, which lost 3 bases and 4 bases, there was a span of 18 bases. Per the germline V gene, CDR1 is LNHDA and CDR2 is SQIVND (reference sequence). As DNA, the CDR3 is TGTGCCAGTAGTATCCTAACAGCCGGAGGTTTCACCGGGGAGCTGTTTTTT. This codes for CASSILTAGGFTGELFF.

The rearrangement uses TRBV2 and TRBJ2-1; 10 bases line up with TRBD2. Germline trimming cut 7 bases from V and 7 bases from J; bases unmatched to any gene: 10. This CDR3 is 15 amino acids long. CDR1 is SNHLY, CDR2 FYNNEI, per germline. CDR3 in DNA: TGTGCCAGCACCGAGGTGCCTAGCGGGAGTAATGAGCAGTTCTTC. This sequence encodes CASTEVPSGSNEQFF.

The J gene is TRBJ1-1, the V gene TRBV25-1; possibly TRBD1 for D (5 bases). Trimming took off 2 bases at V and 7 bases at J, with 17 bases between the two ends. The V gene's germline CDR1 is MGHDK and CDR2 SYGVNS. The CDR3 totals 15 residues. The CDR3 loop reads CASSESVEGYGEAFF. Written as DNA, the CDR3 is TGTGCCAGCAGTGAAAGCGTGGAGGGGTATGGTGAAGCTTTCTTT. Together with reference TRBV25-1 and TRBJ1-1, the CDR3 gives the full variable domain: EADIYQTPRYLVIGTGKKITLECSQTMGHDKMYWYQQDPGMELHLIHYSYGVNSTEKGDLSSESTVSRIRTEHFPLTLESARPSHTSQYLCASSESVEGYGEAFFGQGTRLTVV.

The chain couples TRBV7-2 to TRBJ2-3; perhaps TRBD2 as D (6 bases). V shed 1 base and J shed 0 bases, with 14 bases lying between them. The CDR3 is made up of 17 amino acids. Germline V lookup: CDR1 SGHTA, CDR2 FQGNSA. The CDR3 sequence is CASSLVGTSFSTDTQYF. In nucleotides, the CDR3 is TGTGCCAGCAGCTTAGTCGGAACTAGCTTTAGCACAGATACGCAGTATTTT.

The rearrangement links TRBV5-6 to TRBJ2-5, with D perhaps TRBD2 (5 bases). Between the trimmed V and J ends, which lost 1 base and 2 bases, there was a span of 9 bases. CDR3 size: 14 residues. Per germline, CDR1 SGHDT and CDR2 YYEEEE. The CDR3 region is CASSLWSGQETQYF. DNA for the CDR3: TGTGCCAGCAGCTTGTGGTCGGGGCAAGAGACCCAGTACTTC. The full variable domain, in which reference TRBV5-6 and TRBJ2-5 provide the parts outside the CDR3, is DAGVTQSPTHLIKTRGQQVTLRCSPKSGHDTVSWYQQALGQGPQFIFQYYEEEERQRGNFPDRFSGHQFPNYSSELNVNALLLGDSALYLCASSLWSGQETQYFGPGTRLLVL.